The 27 T cell receptor beta chains presented below share a single source sample, sequenced in a study of shared clonotypes between healthy human individuals. The repertoire was sequenced with immunoSEQ multiplex PCR; TCRdb's copy has only in-frame clones and lacks some. The profile shows fewer than 500,000 clones, over 75% of them singletons. Specimen: PBMCs. These receptors originate from a woman between 40 and 50 years old in good health. Some clones in this sample may be carry-over from other donors' samples.

The chain joins TRBV5-7 to TRBJ2-7; D unclear. TRBV5-7 is known as an ORF, though its function is uncertain. The CDR3 runs to 17 residues. V lost 1 base, J lost 2 bases, and 19 bases lay in between. The CDR3 DNA follows: TGTGCCAGCAGCTTGCGAAGTTTCCCCTCCTTTGCCTACGAGCAGTACTTC. Translated, it gives CASSLRSFPSFAYEQYF.

The V call is TRBV5-1, the J call TRBJ2-7, with TRBD1 matching 8 bases. CDR1 SGHRS and CDR2 YFSETQ come from the germline V gene. The CDR3 has 16 amino acids. Germline trimming cut 5 bases from V and 6 bases from J; bases unmatched to any gene: 16. In DNA, the CDR3 is TGCGCCAGCAGGCCTGGGGACCTGGACAGGGCTGGCGAGCAGTACTTC. It codes for CASRPGDLDRAGEQYF.

The chain combines TRBV30 with TRBJ2-1; 9 bases are a match to TRBD1. Unmatched junction bases numbered 8, after V lost 2 bases and J lost 9 bases. The CDR3 consists of 14 residues. From germline, CDR1 is GTSNPN and CDR2 SVGIG (reference sequence). The CDR3 DNA follows: TGTGCCTGGAGTTTACTACAGGGGGCGGGTGAGCAGTTCTTC. Residues: CAWSLLQGAGEQFF.

V is TRBV6-1 and J is TRBJ2-3; D unresolved. The germline V and J ends were trimmed by 2 bases and 4 bases, with 7 bases remaining between them. The CDR3 sequence is 13 residues long. Germline CDR1 is MNHNS and CDR2 is SASEGT. The CDR3 loop is CASSETWADTQYF. CDR3 coding DNA: TGTGCCAGCAGTGAAACTTGGGCAGATACGCAGTATTTT.

This clone was found a few times. This chain connects TRBV30 to TRBJ1-5; TRBD1 matches 8 bases. This CDR3 comprises 14 residues. CDR1 is GTSNPN, CDR2 SVGIG, per germline (reference sequence). V lost 0 bases to trimming and J lost 8 bases; unmatched junction nucleotides: 6. The CDR3, as DNA: TGTGCCTGGAGTGTACGACAGGGGCTCGAGCCCCAGCATTTT. Encoded protein: CAWSVRQGLEPQHF.

J is TRBJ2-7 and V is TRBV28; the D is unclear. Germline V gives CDR1 MDHEN, CDR2 SYDVKM. The CDR3 length is 12 residues. With 5 bases removed from V and 6 bases from J, the gap between germline ends came to 11 bases. The CDR3 sequence is CASSPRLVEQYF. Written as DNA, the CDR3 is TGTGCCAGCAGTCCCCGATTGGTCGAGCAGTACTTC.

The table lists this clone with a few counts. The chain has TRBV5-6 and TRBJ2-2; D is tentatively TRBD1 or TRBD2 (5 bases each). CDR3 length equals 16 residues. In germline, CDR1 is SGHDT, CDR2 YYEEEE. V gave up 3 bases and J gave up 0 bases, with 12 bases separating them. DNA of the CDR3: TGTGCCAGCAGCTCTACCGGGACGGCGAACACCGGGGAGCTGTTTTTT. Protein: CASSSTGTANTGELFF. Using reference TRBV5-6 and TRBJ2-2 for the parts outside the CDR3, the full variable domain is DAGVTQSPTHLIKTRGQQVTLRCSPKSGHDTVSWYQQALGQGPQFIFQYYEEEERQRGNFPDRFSGHQFPNYSSELNVNALLLGDSALYLCASSSTGTANTGELFFGEGSRLTVL.

The chain carries TRBV7-8 and TRBJ2-1, with 8 bases lining up with TRBD2. The germline CDR1 and CDR2 sequences are SGHVS and FQNEAQ. The V and J ends lost 5 bases and 4 bases, in that order; junction bases with no gene match: 7. The CDR3 runs to 15 residues. The CDR3 DNA sequence: TGTGCCAGCAGCAACGCCGGGACTAGTTACAATGAGCAGTTCTTC. Encoded protein: CASSNAGTSYNEQFF.

This chain connects TRBV9 to TRBJ2-5; no clear D gene. Germline V gene lookup returns CDR1 SGDLS and CDR2 YYNGEE. The CDR3 consists of 16 residues. V gave up 4 bases and J gave up 4 bases, with 20 bases separating them. The CDR3 DNA follows: TGTGCCAGCAGCTCTGGGATTTCGGATGCTGCAGAGACCCAGTACTTC. This sequence encodes CASSSGISDAAETQYF.

The rearrangement joins TRBV5-4 to TRBJ1-1; D not resolved. The CDR3 spans 15 residues. CDR1 and CDR2 from the germline V gene are SGHNT and YYREEE (reference sequence). V lost 0 bases and J 4 bases, leaving 13 bases between the germline ends. CDR3 nucleotides: TGTGCCAGCAGCTTGGAAGGAGGAAGTAGCACTGAAGCTTTCTTT. This translates into CASSLEGGSSTEAFF.

The rearrangement links TRBV6-4 to TRBJ1-4; 9 nucleotides align to TRBD1. The CDR3 loop spans 14 amino acids. CDR1 is MRHNA and CDR2 is SNTAGT in the germline V gene. The V gene end was trimmed by 4 bases and the J gene end by 8 bases; junction bases not matched to a gene: 5. This CDR3 is CASSAGQGNEKLFF. CDR3 nucleotides: TGTGCCAGCAGTGCGGGACAGGGTAACGAAAAACTGTTTTTT.

This chain joins TRBV6-7 and TRBJ2-6, with D perhaps matching TRBD1 (5 bases). TRBV6-7 is an open reading frame whose function is uncertain. This CDR3 has 19 residues. Trimming left V 2 bases short and J 4 bases short, with 21 bases between. CDR3 residues: CASSYPESNKGPGANVLTF. The DNA for the CDR3 is TGTGCCAGCAGTTACCCGGAGAGCAACAAGGGGCCGGGGGCCAACGTCCTGACTTTC.

This clone was detected only a few times. The V gene is TRBV4-1, the J gene TRBJ1-3, with a tentative D call TRBD1 (6 bases). CDR1 is MGHRA, CDR2 YSYEKL, per germline. V dropped 4 bases and J dropped 1 base, with 14 bases sitting between them. CDR3 size: 16 residues. The CDR3 DNA is TGCGCCAGCAGCCCAGGCTTCAGGGGATCTGGAAACACCATATATTTT. Its protein product is CASSPGFRGSGNTIYF.

The J gene is TRBJ2-7, the V gene TRBV7-6; D gene ambiguous. Trimming pared 1 base from V and 6 bases from J, leaving 10 bases between. The CDR3 has 13 residues. CDR1 is SGHVS and CDR2 is FNYEAQ in the germline V gene. CDR3 DNA: TGTGCCAGCAGCTTAGTTGCTCTGGGCGAGCAGTACTTC. Protein product: CASSLVALGEQYF.

The chain uses TRBV19 and TRBJ1-2; TRBD1 agrees at 10 bases. CDR3 length equals 16 residues. Germline V lookup: CDR1 LNHDA, CDR2 SQIVND (reference sequence). With V trimmed by 4 bases and J by 0 bases, 5 bases remained unmatched. DNA for the CDR3: TGTGCCAGTAGTAAGACAGGGGGCGCAGCTAACTATGGCTACACCTTC. Translating gives CASSKTGGAANYGYTF. The whole variable domain, filled in from reference TRBV19 and TRBJ1-2, reads DGGITQSPKYLFRKEGQNVTLSCEQNLNHDAMYWYRQDPGQGLRLIYYSQIVNDFQKGDIAEGYSVSREKKESFPLTVTSAQKNPTAFYLCASSKTGGAANYGYTFGSGTRLTVV.

The chain carries TRBV5-6 and TRBJ2-7, with 9 bases aligning to TRBD2. Germline V gene sequence: CDR1 SGHDT, CDR2 YYEEEE. There are 16 residues in the CDR3. V lost 4 bases to trimming and J lost 5 bases; unmatched junction nucleotides: 13. The CDR3 sequence: CASSPSEGGRAHEQYF. CDR3 nucleotides: TGTGCCAGCAGCCCCTCGGAAGGCGGGAGGGCCCACGAGCAGTACTTC.

The chain joins TRBV11-2 to TRBJ2-3; 14 bases are shared with TRBD2. CDR1 and CDR2 from the germline V gene are SGHAT and FQNNGV. Trimming cost V 2 bases and J 2 bases; bases outside gene matches: 6. The CDR3 sequence is 18 residues long. The CDR3 region is CASSLTRTSGRTTDTQYF. The CDR3 DNA follows: TGTGCCAGCAGCTTAACCCGGACTAGCGGGAGGACCACAGATACGCAGTATTTT. Full variable domain (rest looked up from reference TRBV11-2 and TRBJ2-3): EAGVAQSPRYKIIEKRQSVAFWCNPISGHATLYWYQQILGQGPKLLIQFQNNGVVDDSQLPKDRFSAERLKGVDSTLKIQPAKLEDSAVYLCASSLTRTSGRTTDTQYFGPGTRLTVL.

The CDR3 DNA is TGTGCCAGCAGTGAAGGGGGGACAGTCCCAGATACGCAGTATTTT. Residues: CASSEGGTVPDTQYF. The chain carries TRBV6-1 and TRBJ2-3; 7 nucleotides match TRBD1. This CDR3 is 15 amino acids long. Germline V lookup: CDR1 MNHNS, CDR2 SASEGT. V shed 1 base, J shed 4 bases, and the junction held 5 bases outside the gene matches.

V usage is TRBV14 and J usage is TRBJ2-1; 9 positions agree with TRBD2. The CDR3 covers 17 residues. The germline gives CDR1 SGHDN, CDR2 FVKESK. The V segment lost 3 bases and the J segment 10 bases; nucleotides outside the gene matches: 16. The CDR3 spells CASSHAIRLAGSFEQFF. The CDR3 bases are TGTGCCAGCAGCCACGCGATTCGTCTAGCGGGATCATTCGAGCAGTTCTTC. The variable domain in full, with the rest retrieved from reference TRBV14 and TRBJ2-1, is EAGVTQFPSHSVIEKGQTVTLRCDPISGHDNLYWYRRVMGKEIKFLLHFVKESKQDESGMPNNRFLAERTGGTYSTLKVQPAELEDSGVYFCASSHAIRLAGSFEQFFGPGTRLTVL.

The CDR3 here is CASSVGGGYTF. CDR3 nucleotide sequence: TGCGCCAGCAGTGTAGGAGGTGGCTACACCTTC. J is TRBJ1-2 and V is TRBV10-2; D call uncertain. In germline, CDR1 is WSHSY, CDR2 SAAADI. This CDR3 contains 11 residues. V was trimmed by 4 bases and J by 7 bases, leaving 7 bases between them.

This clone was detected a few times. V usage is TRBV11-3 and J usage is TRBJ2-3, with 7 bases lining up with TRBD1. V lost 5 bases, J lost 3 bases, and 5 bases stayed unmatched. CDR3 size: 14 residues. Germline V CDR1 and CDR2: SGHNT, YENEEA. This chain's CDR3 is CASSLGTATDTQYF. The CDR3 DNA follows: TGTGCCAGCAGCCTTGGGACAGCAACAGATACGCAGTATTTT.

The chain is built from TRBV2 and TRBJ1-1; D gene uncertain. The CDR3 loop spans 13 amino acids. Trimming stripped 4 bases from V and 8 bases from J, with 14 bases between. From germline, CDR1 is SNHLY and CDR2 FYNNEI. The chain's CDR3 is CASSVGMITEAFF. The CDR3 DNA sequence: TGTGCCAGCAGTGTGGGCATGATAACCGAAGCTTTCTTT. Looking up the rest from reference TRBV2 and TRBJ1-1 gives the full variable domain: EPEVTQTPSHQVTQMGQEVILRCVPISNHLYFYWYRQILGQKVEFLVSFYNNEISEKSEIFDDQFSVERPDGSNFTLKIRSTKLEDSAMYFCASSVGMITEAFFGQGTRLTVV.

The V gene is TRBV29-1, the J gene TRBJ2-5, with 12 bases fitting TRBD1. Unmatched junction bases numbered 11, after V lost 4 bases and J lost 11 bases. This CDR3 contains 14 residues. Germline CDR1 SQVTM, CDR2 ANQGSEA. CDR3 in DNA: TGCAGCGTTGGGGGACAGGGGGCGATTAGTGAGCAGTACTTC. Encoded protein: CSVGGQGAISEQYF.

This clone was recorded a few times. This chain connects TRBV5-1 to TRBJ2-3; 7 bases line up with TRBD2. CDR1 is SGHRS and CDR2 is YFSETQ in the germline V gene. The ends lost 9 bases at V and 4 bases at J; junction bases unmatched: 14. CDR3 length equals 15 residues. CDR3 in amino acids: CATSDAGALADTQYF. In DNA form, the CDR3 reads TGCGCCACCTCAGACGCGGGAGCTTTAGCAGATACGCAGTATTTT.

CDR3 nucleotides: TGTGCCAGCAGCGTAGGTGGACTCACTGAGCAGTTCTTC. Amino acids: CASSVGGLTEQFF. V is TRBV9 and J is TRBJ2-1; possibly TRBD2 for D (5 bases). The CDR3 runs 13 residues. V dropped 0 bases and J dropped 9 bases, with 10 bases sitting between them. The germline V gene encodes CDR1 SGDLS and CDR2 YYNGEE.

The V gene is TRBV27, the J gene TRBJ2-1; 8 bases are a match to TRBD2. V lost 6 bases, J lost 8 bases, and 9 bases stayed unmatched. From germline, CDR1 is MNHEY and CDR2 SMNVEV (reference sequence). The CDR3 runs to 14 residues. The CDR3 bases are TGTGCCAGCAGAAAAGCGGGAGAAGGCCATGAGCAGTTCTTC. Translation: CASRKAGEGHEQFF.

The chain has TRBV11-1 and TRBJ2-5, with D possibly matching TRBD1 (5 bases). Germline V gene sequence: CDR1 SGHAT, CDR2 FQDESV (reference sequence). The CDR3 consists of 12 residues. Trimming stripped 4 bases from V and 7 bases from J, with 10 bases between. The CDR3, as DNA: TGTGCCAGCAGCTCACCAGGGTTGACCCAGTACTTC. Translation gives CASSSPGLTQYF. The variable domain in full, with the rest retrieved from reference TRBV11-1 and TRBJ2-5, is EAEVAQSPRYKITEKSQAVAFWCDPISGHATLYWYRQILGQGPELLVQFQDESVVDDSQLPKDRFSAERLKGVDSTLKIQPAELGDSAMYLCASSSPGLTQYFGPGTRLLVL.